Each of the 19 T cell receptor beta chains below was sequenced from the same sample in a study of blood T cell repertoires in COVID-19. TCRdb keeps only in-frame clones here, not all; method: immunoSEQ multiplex PCR. The data contain a few hundred thousand clones, about 84% of them singletons. Sequences were obtained from peripheral blood. The receptors shown here come from a woman between 50 and 59 years old with acute or convalescent COVID-19.

The rearrangement uses TRBV7-7 and TRBJ2-1; TRBD1 agrees at 9 bases. Germline V gives CDR1 SSHAT, CDR2 FNYEAQ (reference sequence). This CDR3 has 16 amino acids. V lost 5 bases to trimming and J lost 8 bases; unmatched junction nucleotides: 13. The CDR3 is CASSLTPGGTGHEQFF. CDR3 coding DNA: TGTGCCAGCAGCCTAACACCAGGCGGGACAGGGCATGAGCAGTTCTTC.

This chain joins TRBV5-1 and TRBJ1-5, with TRBD1 matching over 7 bases. Trimming took 4 bases from V and 10 from J; bases not matched to a gene: 8. The CDR3 spans 13 residues. Germline V lookup: CDR1 SGHRS, CDR2 YFSETQ. The CDR3 nucleotides read TGCGCCAGCAGCCTGACAGGGAGTGAACCCCAGCATTTT. This sequence encodes CASSLTGSEPQHF.

The chain links TRBV20-1 to TRBJ2-7; TRBD2 matches at 10 bases. Germline V gives CDR1 DFQATT, CDR2 SNEGSKA (reference sequence). With V trimmed by 3 bases and J by 7 bases, 9 bases remained unmatched. This CDR3 has 14 residues. CDR3 region: CSASPGLARGEQYF. CDR3 nucleotide sequence: TGCAGTGCTAGTCCGGGACTAGCGAGGGGTGAGCAGTACTTC.

The gene calls are TRBV5-4 and TRBJ2-3; 7 positions match TRBD1. The CDR3 runs 16 residues. Germline V CDR1 and CDR2: SGHNT, YYREEE (reference sequence). V dropped 4 bases and J dropped 4; count of bases not matched to a gene: 12. CDR3 in amino acids: CASSRVTGTASDTQYF. CDR3 in DNA: TGTGCCAGCAGCCGTGTGACAGGGACGGCCTCAGATACGCAGTATTTT.

This clone was seen a single time. The CDR3 here is CASSLSGLGGYTF. The CDR3 DNA follows: TGCGCCAGCAGCTTATCCGGGTTGGGTGGCTACACCTTC. V gene TRBV5-1 combines with J gene TRBJ1-2; D not certain. The CDR3 covers 13 residues. The V end lost 2 bases, the J end lost 7 bases, and 12 bases lay between the germline ends. CDR1 and CDR2 from the germline V gene are SGHRS and YFSETQ. The complete variable domain, with remaining parts taken from reference TRBV5-1 and TRBJ1-2, reads KAGVTQTPRYLIKTRGQQVTLSCSPISGHRSVSWYQQTPGQGLQFLFEYFSETQRNKGNFPGRFSGRQFSNSRSEMNVSTLELGDSALYLCASSLSGLGGYTFGSGTRLTVV.

V is TRBV3-1 (or the pseudogene TRBV3-2) and J is TRBJ2-7, with 10 positions matching TRBD2. This CDR3 has 16 amino acids. Trimming cost V 0 bases and J 4 bases; bases outside gene matches: 6. Germline values: CDR1 LGHDT, CDR2 YNNKEL (reference sequence). CDR3 sequence: CASSQDGASGSYEQYF. The CDR3 DNA reads as TGTGCCAGCAGCCAAGACGGGGCTAGCGGGAGTTACGAGCAGTACTTC.

The chain couples TRBV14 to TRBJ1-2, with D uncertain. CDR1 is SGHDN, CDR2 FVKESK, per germline. This CDR3 has 13 amino acids. Trimming removed 4 bases from V and 0 bases from J, with 6 bases in between. CDR3 nucleotide sequence: TGTGCCAGCAGCCTTAGAGCTAACTATGGCTACACCTTC. It is translated as CASSLRANYGYTF.

This clone was picked up one time. The V gene is TRBV18, the J gene TRBJ1-6; D gene unclear. Trimming removed 8 bases at V and 8 bases at J, with 10 bases between. The CDR3 covers 12 residues. Germline CDR1 and CDR2: KGHSH and LQKENI. The CDR3 nucleotides read TGTGCCAGCGCGACTGGCGATTCACCCCTCCACTTT. Translated: CASATGDSPLHF.

This clone was recorded once. This sequence joins TRBV28 and TRBJ1-2; D not resolved. Germline CDR1 reads MDHEN; CDR2 reads SYDVKM. With 1 base removed from V and 1 base from J, the gap between germline ends came to 13 bases. The CDR3 sequence is 16 residues long. Written as DNA, the CDR3 is TGTGCCAGCAGTTTATTAGACACAGACCTTAACTATGGCTACACCTTC. It yields the protein CASSLLDTDLNYGYTF.

The chain recombines TRBV30 with TRBJ2-7; 8 bases match TRBD2. V gave up 3 bases and J gave up 2 bases; unmatched junction bases: 3. Germline lookup yields CDR1 GTSNPN and CDR2 SVGIG (reference sequence). The CDR3 contains 13 residues. CDR3: CAWREGLAYEQYF. Written as DNA, the CDR3 is TGTGCCTGGAGAGAGGGACTAGCCTACGAGCAGTACTTC.

The chain uses TRBV27 and TRBJ2-3; 7 bases align to TRBD2. After removal of 3 bases from V and 2 bases from J, the junction contained 8 bases not matched to a gene. The CDR3 loop spans 16 amino acids. Per the germline V gene, CDR1 is MNHEY and CDR2 is SMNVEV (reference sequence). CDR3 residues: CASSLGLAAFTDTQYF. In DNA, the CDR3 is TGTGCCAGCAGTTTGGGTCTAGCGGCCTTCACAGATACGCAGTATTTT.

This clone came up once. The V gene is TRBV29-1, the J gene TRBJ1-3; D ambiguous. V was trimmed by 2 bases and J by 0 bases, leaving 14 bases between them. The V gene's germline CDR1 is SQVTM and CDR2 ANQGSEA. The CDR3 spans 16 residues. This chain's CDR3 is CSVESPPELSGNTIYF. Written as DNA, the CDR3 is TGCAGCGTTGAATCCCCGCCGGAGCTCTCTGGAAACACCATATATTTT.

The table lists this clone with a few counts. The CDR3 sequence is CASSSRRQGARNEQFF. For the CDR3, the DNA is TGTGCCAGCAGTTCTCGTCGTCAGGGGGCCAGGAATGAGCAGTTCTTC. The genes are TRBV6-5 and TRBJ2-1; TRBD1 aligns across 8 bases. CDR1 and CDR2 (germline): MNHEY, SVGAGI. The CDR3 runs to 16 residues. V shed 4 bases and J 7 bases; nucleotides not matched to a gene: 12.

The chain uses TRBV7-7 and TRBJ1-3; D is undetermined. The CDR3 is made up of 13 amino acids. Germline lookup yields CDR1 SSHAT and CDR2 FNYEAQ (reference sequence). The ends were cut back, 0 bases at V and 8 bases at J, with 8 bases in the middle. CDR3 nucleotide sequence: TGTGCCAGCAGCTTAGCGCCCGGGGACACCATATATTTT. It codes for CASSLAPGDTIYF.

This chain links TRBV6-5 with TRBJ2-3, with 8 bases that match TRBD2. Germline values: CDR1 MNHEY, CDR2 SVGAGI. The V gene end was trimmed by 8 bases and the J gene end by 2 bases; junction bases not matched to a gene: 3. This CDR3 comprises 13 residues. CDR3 sequence reads: CASQLADTDTQYF. CDR3 nucleotides: TGTGCCAGCCAACTAGCGGACACAGATACGCAGTATTTT.

This chain joins TRBV5-1 and TRBJ2-1; D possibly corresponds to TRBD1 (6 bases). The germline CDR1 and CDR2 sequences are SGHRS and YFSETQ. V dropped 1 base and J dropped 5 bases, with 10 bases sitting between them. The CDR3 spans 14 residues. The CDR3 nucleotides read TGCGCCAGCAGCTTGCTTCCAGGGGACAATGAGCAGTTCTTC. Amino acid sequence: CASSLLPGDNEQFF.

The chain combines TRBV5-4 with TRBJ2-7, with D perhaps matching TRBD2 (6 bases). V lost 4 bases and J 4 bases, leaving 21 bases between the germline ends. The CDR3 contains 16 residues. The germline V gene encodes CDR1 SGHNT and CDR2 YYREEE (reference sequence). DNA for the CDR3: TGTGCCAGCAGCGGGGGACTGTTCTCTAAGGTGTACGAGCAGTACTTC. Residues: CASSGGLFSKVYEQYF.

The rearrangement uses TRBV7-2 and TRBJ2-5; no clear D gene. Between the trimmed V and J ends, which lost 5 bases and 4 bases, there was a span of 11 bases. CDR1 SGHTA and CDR2 FQGNSA come from the germline V gene. The CDR3 is 13 amino acids. The CDR3 nucleotides are TGTGCCAGCAGCCCCCCCTCTAGAGAGACCCAGTACTTC. This translates into CASSPPSRETQYF.

The DNA of the CDR3 is TGTGCCAGCAGCCCCCGGGGTTCTGGAAACACCATATATTTT. Translated: CASSPRGSGNTIYF. The chain joins TRBV7-2 to TRBJ1-3; D unclear. Trimming pared 5 bases from V and 1 base from J, leaving 9 bases between. Germline values: CDR1 SGHTA, CDR2 FQGNSA. The CDR3 is 14 amino acids.